The source of this TCR beta chain is a study of T cells in Graves' hyperthyroidism and ophthalmopathy. Amplification targeted TCR beta CDR3 regions from RNA transcripts. Using the HTBI primer set, a first-round RT-PCR was run on the TCR CDR3. Using its own MiXCR run on the multiplex PCR reads, TCRdb lists one record per CDR3 protein. The sample consists of 300,000 to 450,000 distinct CDR3 sequences, around 18% of them appearing once. The CDR3 length is 13 residues. V was cut by 3 bases and J by 7 bases, with 13 bases left in between. In germline, CDR1 is DFQATT, CDR2 SNEGSKA (reference sequence). This clonotype was found many times.

The source of this sequence is a woman in her thirties or forties with Graves' ophthalmopathy. The sequenced sample was blood. The V and J genes are TRBV20-1 and TRBJ1-5; perhaps TRBD1 as D (5 bases). The CDR3 loop is CSASGTEYQPQHF. CDR3 DNA sequence: TGCAGTGCTAGCGGGACTGAGTACCAGCCCCAGCATTTT.